These T cell receptor beta chains were read from a single sample in a study of T-cell reconstitution after alpha-beta-depleted transplantation in children. TCRdb re-derived calls from the PCR reads in MiXCR, one entry per CDR3 protein. Of 200,000 to 250,000 distinct CDR3 sequences listed, 11% are singletons. Sample: PBMCs, taken before TCRalphabeta/CD19-depleted stem cell transplant. These TCRs come from a child under three years old with acute myeloid leukemia, due to receive a stem cell transplant. CDR3s include the opening cysteine and the closing phenylalanine or tryptophan. A D gene is named only where the DNA matches it firmly.

D gene: -; J gene: TRBJ1-2; V gene: TRBV29-1; CDR3 protein: CSVEERQGGGYTF
D gene: -; J gene: TRBJ1-4; V gene: TRBV18; CDR3 protein: CASSPLQGDWEKLFF
D gene: -; J gene: TRBJ1-5; V gene: TRBV6-1; CDR3 protein: CASSKQVNQPQHF
D gene: TRBD2; J gene: TRBJ2-1; V gene: TRBV3-1; CDR3 protein: CASSQRERGSWDEQFF
D gene: -; J gene: TRBJ2-7; V gene: TRBV7-9; CDR3 protein: CASSERRESYEQYF
D gene: -; J gene: TRBJ1-1; V gene: TRBV5-6; CDR3 protein: CASSLGPLENTEAFF
D gene: TRBD1; J gene: TRBJ2-5; V gene: TRBV10-3; CDR3 protein: CAIRPGQKIQETQYF
D gene: -; J gene: TRBJ2-1; V gene: TRBV10-3; CDR3 protein: CAISERSEQFF
D gene: TRBD1; J gene: TRBJ1-5; V gene: TRBV15; CDR3 protein: CATSSTGGNQPQHF
D gene: TRBD2; J gene: TRBJ2-5; V gene: TRBV11-1; CDR3 protein: CASSLGGPSGLAASETQYF
D gene: TRBD1; J gene: TRBJ1-4; V gene: TRBV10-3; CDR3 protein: CARNPGQPDEKLFF
D gene: -; J gene: TRBJ1-6; V gene: TRBV28; CDR3 protein: CASSFLSNSPLHF
D gene: -; J gene: TRBJ2-5; V gene: TRBV18; CDR3 protein: CASTRTEVGETQYF
D gene: TRBD2; J gene: TRBJ2-1; V gene: TRBV7-2; CDR3 protein: CASSLPGTSGRAKSSYNEQFF
D gene: -; J gene: TRBJ2-5; V gene: TRBV9; CDR3 protein: CASSVGPSQETQYF
D gene: -; J gene: TRBJ2-7; V gene: TRBV29-1; CDR3 protein: CSVDGAGPEQYF
D gene: TRBD2; J gene: TRBJ2-1; V gene: TRBV10-3; CDR3 protein: CAISGTLAGEYNEQFF
D gene: -; J gene: TRBJ2-7; V gene: TRBV27; CDR3 protein: CASSLWVSNYEQYF
D gene: -; J gene: TRBJ2-1; V gene: TRBV25-1; CDR3 protein: CASIPGSSYNEQFF
D gene: -; J gene: TRBJ2-1; V gene: TRBV29-1; CDR3 protein: CSFPGDRFNEQFF
D gene: TRBD2; J gene: TRBJ2-1; V gene: TRBV12-3/TRBV12-4; CDR3 protein: CASRFSGGRRGNEQFF
D gene: -; J gene: TRBJ1-5; V gene: TRBV20-1; CDR3 protein: CSAPHSGFYSNQPQHF
D gene: -; J gene: TRBJ1-4; V gene: TRBV20-1; CDR3 protein: CSASRQFNEKLFF
D gene: -; J gene: TRBJ2-3; V gene: TRBV5-1; CDR3 protein: CASRRTVGGDTDTQYF
D gene: -; J gene: TRBJ2-7; V gene: TRBV20-1; CDR3 protein: CSAISKRAPWDEQYF
D gene: TRBD1; J gene: TRBJ2-1; V gene: TRBV19; CDR3 protein: CASSPGTGRVRFF
D gene: -; J gene: TRBJ1-1; V gene: TRBV5-1; CDR3 protein: CASSFISNTEAFF
D gene: TRBD1; J gene: TRBJ2-3; V gene: TRBV24-1; CDR3 protein: CATSDLKDRGVDTQYF
D gene: -; J gene: TRBJ1-5; V gene: TRBV5-1; CDR3 protein: CASSLEGFSNQPQHF
D gene: -; J gene: TRBJ2-7; V gene: TRBV28; CDR3 protein: CASSLGQFPYEQYF
D gene: -; J gene: TRBJ1-3; V gene: TRBV7-9; CDR3 protein: CASSFEGGAGNTIYF
D gene: -; J gene: TRBJ1-4; V gene: TRBV5-1; CDR3 protein: CASSPYRAANEKLFF
D gene: -; J gene: TRBJ2-7; V gene: TRBV7-2; CDR3 protein: CASSLKTGYEQYF
D gene: -; J gene: TRBJ2-5; V gene: TRBV11-2; CDR3 protein: CASSLRRSQETQYF
D gene: TRBD2; J gene: TRBJ2-3; V gene: TRBV12-3/TRBV12-4; CDR3 protein: CASSSSAGGSTDTQYF
D gene: -; J gene: TRBJ1-2; V gene: TRBV6-1; CDR3 protein: CASSDIKGYTF
D gene: -; J gene: TRBJ2-7; V gene: TRBV5-1; CDR3 protein: CASSQGDFNEQYF
D gene: TRBD2; J gene: TRBJ2-1; V gene: TRBV20-1; CDR3 protein: CSARDSGRASEQFF
D gene: -; J gene: TRBJ2-7; V gene: TRBV5-4; CDR3 protein: CASSLGGFTGSYEQYF
D gene: TRBD1; J gene: TRBJ2-5; V gene: TRBV7-3; CDR3 protein: CASSLQGAGETQYF
D gene: TRBD2; J gene: TRBJ2-1; V gene: TRBV7-9; CDR3 protein: CASRELAGDEQFF
D gene: TRBD1; J gene: TRBJ1-2; V gene: TRBV10-3; CDR3 protein: CATTTNRGRGYGYTF
D gene: -; J gene: TRBJ2-5; V gene: TRBV15; CDR3 protein: CATSRDGAIQETQYF
D gene: TRBD2; J gene: TRBJ2-7; V gene: TRBV5-1; CDR3 protein: CASSALAGSSYEQYF
D gene: -; J gene: TRBJ1-2; V gene: TRBV12-3/TRBV12-4; CDR3 protein: CASSLLGLGGYTF
D gene: TRBD1; J gene: TRBJ1-2; V gene: TRBV18; CDR3 protein: CASSPGTGPGSTF
D gene: -; J gene: TRBJ2-1; V gene: TRBV5-1; CDR3 protein: CASSPSSLGTLNEQFF
D gene: -; J gene: TRBJ1-1; V gene: TRBV20-1; CDR3 protein: CSASSYLFDAAFF
D gene: TRBD2; J gene: TRBJ2-7; V gene: TRBV28; CDR3 protein: CASSSTLVGVGLADRYEQYF
D gene: -; J gene: TRBJ2-7; V gene: TRBV7-3; CDR3 protein: CASSQVQGHEQYF
D gene: -; J gene: TRBJ2-5; V gene: TRBV20-1; CDR3 protein: CSARGLAALGETQYF